These T cell receptor beta chains were read from a single sample in a study of human T cells and chemical hapten exposure. TCRdb re-called the RACE reads with MiXCR, one entry per CDR3 protein. Among 350,000 to 400,000 distinct CDR3 sequences listed, roughly 5.3% were seen once. The specimen was whole blood, collected in connection with sensitization to the hapten diphenylcyclopropenone (DPC). These receptors came from a woman between 45 and 60 years old with alopecia areata. Some clones in this sample may be carry-over from other donors' samples. The conserved cysteine and the conserved F or W are not part of the CDR3 here.

J gene,V gene,CDR3 protein
TRBJ2-1,TRBV7-9,ASSFEDRDHEQF
TRBJ2-7,TRBV27,ASSLVGTVSEQY
TRBJ2-3,TRBV29-1,SVEDPGLIMDTQY
TRBJ2-7,TRBV21-1,ASRGGARYYEQY
TRBJ1-4,TRBV20-1,SARDGDEKLF
TRBJ2-4,TRBV6-2/TRBV6-3,ASSYSGAAKNIQY
TRBJ1-1,TRBV14,ASSLQDRGTEAF
TRBJ1-2,TRBV28,ASSLGPLRQGGYT
TRBJ2-1,TRBV20-1,SARDSSGSWEQF
TRBJ1-5,TRBV7-8,ASSLGGGAGQPQH
TRBJ2-7,TRBV7-9,ASSSGSGGVRKY
TRBJ2-3,TRBV7-9,ASSLAQTGVWSTDTQY
TRBJ1-5,TRBV12-3/TRBV12-4,ASILQGARNQPQH